What follows is one T cell receptor (beta chain) and its context. Antigen specificity is unknown. This entry is derived from a study of blood T cells in healthy people across ages. The CDR3 is 15 residues long. Germline V gene lookup returns CDR1 DFQATT and CDR2 SNEGSKA (reference sequence). Study-wide results and limits: CMV status of donors was unknown, possibly confounding expanded clonotype changes. Naive CD4+ cells and diversity were both higher in long-lived donors than in aged donors.

A second PCR, run for 7 to 11 cycles, used a sample-barcoded 5' primer plus a J-beta primer mix. A 12-random-nucleotide template-switch adaptor tagged each cDNA molecule. At least 3 million CDR3-containing paired-end reads were obtained per sample. One entry per CDR3 protein results from TCRdb running MiXCR on the 5' RACE reads. Here the sample spans about 1.8 million distinct CDR3 sequences, about 49% being singletons. This clonotype was obtained from a woman between 40 and 50 years old in good health. The chain links TRBV20-1 to TRBJ2-4, with 9 bases identical to TRBD2. With the DNA end fitting TRBJ2-7 better, the J assignment may be wrong. Sequenced sample: blood. The CDR3 DNA sequence: TGCAGTGCTAGAGAAAAGCGGGGGGCCCCCTACGAGCAGTACTTC. This translates into CSAREKRGAPYEQYF.